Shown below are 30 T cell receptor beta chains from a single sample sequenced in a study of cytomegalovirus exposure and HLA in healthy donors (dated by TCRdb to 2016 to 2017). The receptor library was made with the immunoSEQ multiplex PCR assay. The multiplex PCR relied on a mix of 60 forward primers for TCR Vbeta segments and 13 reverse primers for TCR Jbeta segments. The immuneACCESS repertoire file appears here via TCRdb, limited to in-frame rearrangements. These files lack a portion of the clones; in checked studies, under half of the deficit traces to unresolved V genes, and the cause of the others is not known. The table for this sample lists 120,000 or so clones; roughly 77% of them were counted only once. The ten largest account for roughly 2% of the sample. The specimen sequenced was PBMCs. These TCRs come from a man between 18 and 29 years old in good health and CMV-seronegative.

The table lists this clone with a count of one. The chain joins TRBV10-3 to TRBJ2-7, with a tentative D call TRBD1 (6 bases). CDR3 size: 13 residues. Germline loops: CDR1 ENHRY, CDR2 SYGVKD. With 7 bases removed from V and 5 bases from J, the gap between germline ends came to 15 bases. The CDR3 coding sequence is TGTGCCATCAAAACACAGGGCAATAACGAGCAGTACTTC. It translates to CAIKTQGNNEQYF.

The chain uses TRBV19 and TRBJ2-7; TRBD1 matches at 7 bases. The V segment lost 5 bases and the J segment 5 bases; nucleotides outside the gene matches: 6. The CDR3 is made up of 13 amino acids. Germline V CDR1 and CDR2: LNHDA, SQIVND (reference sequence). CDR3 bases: TGTGCCAGTAGTGGAACAGGGGTCCACGAGCAGTACTTC. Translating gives CASSGTGVHEQYF.

The CDR3 spells CASSILTSGANVLTF. The CDR3 DNA reads TGTGCCAGTAGTATCCTAACCTCTGGGGCCAACGTCCTGACTTTC. The chain joins TRBV19 to TRBJ2-6; D is undetermined. Looked up from germline, CDR1 is LNHDA and CDR2 is SQIVND (reference sequence). V lost 3 bases and J lost 0, with 6 bases in between. CDR3 length: 15 residues.

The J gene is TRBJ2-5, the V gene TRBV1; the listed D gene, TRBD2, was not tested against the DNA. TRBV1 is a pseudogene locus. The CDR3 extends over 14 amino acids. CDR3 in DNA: TGCACCAGCAGCCAAGCGGGGGGGCCAGAGACCCAGTACTTC. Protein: CTSSQAGGPETQYF.

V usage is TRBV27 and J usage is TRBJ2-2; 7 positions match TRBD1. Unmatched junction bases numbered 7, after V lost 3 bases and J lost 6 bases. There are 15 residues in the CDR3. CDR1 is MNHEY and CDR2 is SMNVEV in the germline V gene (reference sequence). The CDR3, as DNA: TGTGCCAGCAGTTTCCCCAACAGGGGCGCCGGGGAGCTGTTTTTT. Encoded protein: CASSFPNRGAGELFF.

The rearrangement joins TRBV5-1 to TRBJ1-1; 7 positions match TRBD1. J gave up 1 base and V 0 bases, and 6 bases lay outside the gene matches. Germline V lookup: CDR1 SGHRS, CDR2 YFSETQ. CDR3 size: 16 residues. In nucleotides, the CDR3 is TGCGCCAGCAGCTTGGACCTGGGACAGAAGAACACTGAAGCTTTCTTT. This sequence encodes CASSLDLGQKNTEAFF.

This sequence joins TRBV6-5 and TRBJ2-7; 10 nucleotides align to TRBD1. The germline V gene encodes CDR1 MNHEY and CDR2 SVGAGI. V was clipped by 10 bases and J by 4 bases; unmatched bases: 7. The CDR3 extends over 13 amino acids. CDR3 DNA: TGTGCCATCGGCCGGGACAGGGGTTACGAGCAGTACTTC. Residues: CAIGRDRGYEQYF.

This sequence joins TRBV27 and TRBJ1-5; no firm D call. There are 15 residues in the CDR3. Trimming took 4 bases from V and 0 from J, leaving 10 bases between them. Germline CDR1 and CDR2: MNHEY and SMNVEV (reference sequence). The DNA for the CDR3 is TGTGCCAGCAGTTCCACGCCCAGTAGCAATCAGCCCCAGCATTTT. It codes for CASSSTPSSNQPQHF.

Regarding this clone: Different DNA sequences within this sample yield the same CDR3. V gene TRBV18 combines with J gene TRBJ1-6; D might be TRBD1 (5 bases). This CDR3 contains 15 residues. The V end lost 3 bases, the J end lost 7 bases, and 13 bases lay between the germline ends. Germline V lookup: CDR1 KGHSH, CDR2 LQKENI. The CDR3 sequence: CASSPYAGRNSPLHF. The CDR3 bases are TGTGCCAGCTCACCGTATGCAGGGAGGAATTCACCCCTCCACTTT. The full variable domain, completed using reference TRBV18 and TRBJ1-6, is NAGVMQNPRHLVRRRGQEARLRCSPMKGHSHVYWYRQLPEEGLKFMVYLQKENIIDESGMPKERFSAEFPKEGPSILRIQQVVRGDSAAYFCASSPYAGRNSPLHFGNGTRLTVT.

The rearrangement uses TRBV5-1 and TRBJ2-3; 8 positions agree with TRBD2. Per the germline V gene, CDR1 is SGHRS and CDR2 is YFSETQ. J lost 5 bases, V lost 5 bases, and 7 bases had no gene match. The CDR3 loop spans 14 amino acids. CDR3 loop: CASSSSGGLDTQYF. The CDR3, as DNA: TGCGCCAGCAGTTCCAGCGGGGGATTAGATACGCAGTATTTT.

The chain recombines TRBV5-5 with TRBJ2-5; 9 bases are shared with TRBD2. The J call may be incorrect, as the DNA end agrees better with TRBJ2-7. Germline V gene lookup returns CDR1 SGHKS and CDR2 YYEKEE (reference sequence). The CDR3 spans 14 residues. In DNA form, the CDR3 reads TGTGCCAGCAGCTTCGCGGGGGGGAGCCACGAGCAGTACTTC. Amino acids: CASSFAGGSHEQYF.

As DNA, the CDR3 is TGTGCCAGCACGAAAGGGGGGGGGATGGCAGATACGCAGTATTTT. Its translation is CASTKGGGMADTQYF. The rearrangement links TRBV6-1 to TRBJ2-3; maybe TRBD2 (7 bases). Germline V CDR1 and CDR2: MNHNS, SASEGT. V was pared by 7 bases and J by 4 bases, with 18 bases between. The CDR3 spans 15 residues.

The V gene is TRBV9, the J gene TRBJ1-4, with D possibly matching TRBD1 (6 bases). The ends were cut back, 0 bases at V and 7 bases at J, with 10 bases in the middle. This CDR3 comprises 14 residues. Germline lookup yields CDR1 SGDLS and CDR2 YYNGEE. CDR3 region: CASSVEGGSEKLFF. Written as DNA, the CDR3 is TGTGCCAGCAGCGTAGAAGGGGGTAGTGAAAAACTGTTTTTT.

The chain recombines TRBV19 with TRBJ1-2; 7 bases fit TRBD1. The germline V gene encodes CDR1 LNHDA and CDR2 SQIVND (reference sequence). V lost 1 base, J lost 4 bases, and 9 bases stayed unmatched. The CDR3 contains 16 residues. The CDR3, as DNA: TGTGCCAGTAGTATAGGAGGGACAGCCGGAGGCTATGGCTACACCTTC. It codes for CASSIGGTAGGYGYTF. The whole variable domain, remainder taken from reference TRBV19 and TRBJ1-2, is DGGITQSPKYLFRKEGQNVTLSCEQNLNHDAMYWYRQDPGQGLRLIYYSQIVNDFQKGDIAEGYSVSREKKESFPLTVTSAQKNPTAFYLCASSIGGTAGGYGYTFGSGTRLTVV.

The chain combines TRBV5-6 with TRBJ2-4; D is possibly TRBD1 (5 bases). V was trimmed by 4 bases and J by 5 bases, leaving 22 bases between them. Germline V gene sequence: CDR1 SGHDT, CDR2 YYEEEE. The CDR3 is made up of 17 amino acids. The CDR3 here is CASSLNFLQGAQNIQYF. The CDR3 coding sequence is TGTGCCAGCAGCCTCAATTTCCTACAAGGGGCTCAAAACATTCAGTACTTC. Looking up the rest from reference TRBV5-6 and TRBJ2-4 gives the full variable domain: DAGVTQSPTHLIKTRGQQVTLRCSPKSGHDTVSWYQQALGQGPQFIFQYYEEEERQRGNFPDRFSGHQFPNYSSELNVNALLLGDSALYLCASSLNFLQGAQNIQYFGAGTRLSVL.

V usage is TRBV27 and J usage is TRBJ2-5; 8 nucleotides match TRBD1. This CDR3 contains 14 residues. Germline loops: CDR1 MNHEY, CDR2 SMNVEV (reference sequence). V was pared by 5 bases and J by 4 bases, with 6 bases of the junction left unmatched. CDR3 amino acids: CASSRTGFSETQYF. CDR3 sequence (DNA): TGTGCCAGCAGTAGGACAGGGTTTTCAGAGACCCAGTACTTC.

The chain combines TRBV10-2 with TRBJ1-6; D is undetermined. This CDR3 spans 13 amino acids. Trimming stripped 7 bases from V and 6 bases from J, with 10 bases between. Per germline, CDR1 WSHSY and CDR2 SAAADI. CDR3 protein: CASNGLGNSPLHF. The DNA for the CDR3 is TGCGCCAGCAATGGGCTTGGTAATTCACCCCTCCACTTT.

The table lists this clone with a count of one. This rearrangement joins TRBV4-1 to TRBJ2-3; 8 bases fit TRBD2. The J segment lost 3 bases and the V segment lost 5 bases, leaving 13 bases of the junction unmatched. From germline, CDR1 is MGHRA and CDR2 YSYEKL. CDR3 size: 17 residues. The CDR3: CASSSPRWGTRTDTQYF. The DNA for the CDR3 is TGCGCCAGCAGCAGCCCCCGGTGGGGGACTAGAACAGATACGCAGTATTTT.

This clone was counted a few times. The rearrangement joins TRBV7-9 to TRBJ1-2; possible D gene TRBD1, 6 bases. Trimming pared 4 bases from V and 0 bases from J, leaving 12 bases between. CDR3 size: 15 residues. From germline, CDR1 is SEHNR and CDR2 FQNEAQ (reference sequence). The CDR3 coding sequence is TGTGCCAGCAGCTCTGGACAGCGTTCTAACTATGGCTACACCTTC. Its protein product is CASSSGQRSNYGYTF.

The CDR3 reads CATSPRAGNTEAFF. CDR3 DNA: TGTGCCACCAGCCCCCGAGCGGGAAACACTGAAGCTTTCTTT. The rearrangement uses TRBV15 and TRBJ1-1; no clear D. The germline V gene encodes CDR1 LNHNV and CDR2 YYDKDF (reference sequence). The CDR3 extends over 14 amino acids. The germline V and J ends were trimmed by 5 bases and 2 bases, with 12 bases remaining between them.

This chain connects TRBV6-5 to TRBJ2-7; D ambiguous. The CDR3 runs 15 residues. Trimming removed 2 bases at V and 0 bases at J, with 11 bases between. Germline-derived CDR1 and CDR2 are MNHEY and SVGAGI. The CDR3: CASSYIHRSSYEQYF. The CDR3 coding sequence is TGTGCCAGCAGTTACATCCATCGGAGCTCCTACGAGCAGTACTTC.

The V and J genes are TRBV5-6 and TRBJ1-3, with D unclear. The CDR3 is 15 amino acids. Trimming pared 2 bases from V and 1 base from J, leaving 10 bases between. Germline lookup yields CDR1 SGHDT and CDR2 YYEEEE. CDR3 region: CASSLAMVSGNTIYF. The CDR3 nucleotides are TGTGCCAGCAGCTTAGCCATGGTGTCTGGAAACACCATATATTTT.

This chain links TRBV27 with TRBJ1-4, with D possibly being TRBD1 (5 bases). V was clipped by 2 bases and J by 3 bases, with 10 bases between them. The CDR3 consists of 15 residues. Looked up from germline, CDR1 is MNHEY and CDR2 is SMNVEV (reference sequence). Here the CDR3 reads CASSLSPGSNEKLFF. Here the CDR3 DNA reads TGTGCCAGCAGTTTAAGTCCAGGGTCTAATGAAAAACTGTTTTTT.

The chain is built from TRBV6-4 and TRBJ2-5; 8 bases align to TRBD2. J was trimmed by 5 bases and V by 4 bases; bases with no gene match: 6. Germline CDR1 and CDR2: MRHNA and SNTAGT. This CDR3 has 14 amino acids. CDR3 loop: CASSGRTSHETQYF. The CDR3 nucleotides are TGTGCCAGCAGTGGTAGGACTAGCCATGAGACCCAGTACTTC.

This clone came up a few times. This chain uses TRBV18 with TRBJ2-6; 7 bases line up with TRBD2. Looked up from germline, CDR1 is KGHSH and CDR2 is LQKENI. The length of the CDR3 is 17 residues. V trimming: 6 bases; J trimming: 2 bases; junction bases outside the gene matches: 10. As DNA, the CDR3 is TGTGCCAGCTCGTCGAGCGGGGTTTTCGCTGGGGCCAACGTCCTGACTTTC. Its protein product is CASSSSGVFAGANVLTF.

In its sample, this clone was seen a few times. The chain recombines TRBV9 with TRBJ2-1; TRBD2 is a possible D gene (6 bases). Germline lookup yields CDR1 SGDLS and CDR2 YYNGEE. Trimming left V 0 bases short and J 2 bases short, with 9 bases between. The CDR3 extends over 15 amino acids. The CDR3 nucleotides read TGTGCCAGCAGCGTAGAGGGCGGGGCCTACAATGAGCAGTTCTTC. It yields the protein CASSVEGGAYNEQFF.

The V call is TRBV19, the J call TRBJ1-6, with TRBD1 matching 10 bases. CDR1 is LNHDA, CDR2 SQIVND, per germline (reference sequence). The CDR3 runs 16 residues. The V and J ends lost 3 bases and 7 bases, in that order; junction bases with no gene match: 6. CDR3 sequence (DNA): TGTGCCAGTAGTATTGAGACAGGGGGCTCGAATTCACCCCTCCACTTT. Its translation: CASSIETGGSNSPLHF. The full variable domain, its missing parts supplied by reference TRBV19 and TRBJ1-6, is DGGITQSPKYLFRKEGQNVTLSCEQNLNHDAMYWYRQDPGQGLRLIYYSQIVNDFQKGDIAEGYSVSREKKESFPLTVTSAQKNPTAFYLCASSIETGGSNSPLHFGNGTRLTVT.

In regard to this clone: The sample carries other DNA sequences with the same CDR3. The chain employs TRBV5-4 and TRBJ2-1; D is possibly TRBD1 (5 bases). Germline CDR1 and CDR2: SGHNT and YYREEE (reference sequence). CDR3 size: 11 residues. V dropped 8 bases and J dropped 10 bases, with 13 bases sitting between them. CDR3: CASSTTVEQFF. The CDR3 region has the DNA TGTGCCAGTAGCACGACAGTAGAGCAGTTCTTC.

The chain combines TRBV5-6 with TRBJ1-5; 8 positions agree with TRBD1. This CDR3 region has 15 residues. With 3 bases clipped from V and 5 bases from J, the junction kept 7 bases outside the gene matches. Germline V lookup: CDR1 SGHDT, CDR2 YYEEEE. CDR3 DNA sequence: TGTGCCAGCAGCTCCACAGGGGGAGGATATCAGCCCCAGCATTTT. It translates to CASSSTGGGYQPQHF. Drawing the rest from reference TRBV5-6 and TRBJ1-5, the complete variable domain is DAGVTQSPTHLIKTRGQQVTLRCSPKSGHDTVSWYQQALGQGPQFIFQYYEEEERQRGNFPDRFSGHQFPNYSSELNVNALLLGDSALYLCASSSTGGGYQPQHFGDGTRLSIL.

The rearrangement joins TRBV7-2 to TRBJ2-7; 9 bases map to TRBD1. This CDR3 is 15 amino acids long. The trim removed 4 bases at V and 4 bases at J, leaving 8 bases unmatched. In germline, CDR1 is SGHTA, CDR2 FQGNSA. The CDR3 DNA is TGTGCCAGCAGCTCACAAGGACAGGGGAAGTACGAGCAGTACTTC. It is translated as CASSSQGQGKYEQYF.